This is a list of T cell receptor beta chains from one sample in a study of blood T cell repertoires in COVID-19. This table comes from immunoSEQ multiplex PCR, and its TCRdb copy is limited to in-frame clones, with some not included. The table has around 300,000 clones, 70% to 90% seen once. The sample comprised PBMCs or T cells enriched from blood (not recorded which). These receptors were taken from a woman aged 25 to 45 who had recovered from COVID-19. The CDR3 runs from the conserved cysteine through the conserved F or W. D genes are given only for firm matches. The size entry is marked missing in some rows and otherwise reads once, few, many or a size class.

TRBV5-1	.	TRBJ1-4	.	TGCGCCAGCAGCTCCGTTACAGGCAGTGAAAAACTGTTTTTT	CASSSVTGSEKLFF
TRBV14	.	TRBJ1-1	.	TGTGCCAGCACCCCTACAGGGTACACTGAAGCTTTCTTT	CASTPTGYTEAFF
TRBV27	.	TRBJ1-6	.	TGTGCCAGCAGCCCCCGTGGAGGCAGTCATAATTCACCCCTCCACTTT	CASSPRGGSHNSPLHF
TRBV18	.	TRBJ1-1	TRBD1	TGTGCCAGCTCACCTATTAGGACAGGGAACACTGAAGCTTTCTTT	CASSPIRTGNTEAFF
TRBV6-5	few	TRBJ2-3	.	TGTGCCAGCAGTTACACAGGGTCGGGCACAGATACGCAGTATTTT	CASSYTGSGTDTQYF
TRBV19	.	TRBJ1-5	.	TGTGCCAGTAGTACGGGGGGATCCAATCAGCCCCAGCATTTT	CASSTGGSNQPQHF
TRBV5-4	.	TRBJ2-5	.	TGTGCCAGCAGCTTGGCCGGGGGAGAGACCCAGTACTTC	CASSLAGGETQYF
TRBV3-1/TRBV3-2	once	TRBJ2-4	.	TGTGCCAGCAGCCAAGAAGGGAGGTATCGGTACTTC	CASSQEGRYRYF
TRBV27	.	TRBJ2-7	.	TGTGCCAGCAGTTTAAGCTTCAGGGTACCAGCAGGTTACGAGCAGTACTTC	CASSLSFRVPAGYEQYF
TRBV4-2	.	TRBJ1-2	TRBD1	TGTGCCAGCAGCCAAGAGCCAGGGACAGGGCTCGGCTACACCTTC	CASSQEPGTGLGYTF
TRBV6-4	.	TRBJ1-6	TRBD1	TGTGCCCGACACCGGGACAGGGGGCTCGGTAATTCACCCCTCCACTTT	CARHRDRGLGNSPLHF
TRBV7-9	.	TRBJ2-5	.	TGTGCCAGCAGCTTCATGGGCCAGAGCGGGACCCAGTACTTC	CASSFMGQSGTQYF
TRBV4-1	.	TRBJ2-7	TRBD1	TGCGCCAGCAGCCGGCTACAGGGGGCCCCGAACTACGAGCAGTACTTC	CASSRLQGAPNYEQYF
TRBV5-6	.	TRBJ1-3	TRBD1	TGTGCCAGCAGCTTGCCGGGACAGGGACACACCATATATTTT	CASSLPGQGHTIYF
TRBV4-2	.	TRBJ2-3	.	TGTGCCAGCAGCCACAGACAGGGCACAGATACGCAGTATTTT	CASSHRQGTDTQYF
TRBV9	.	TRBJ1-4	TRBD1	TGTGCCAGCAGCGACCGGACAGGGGGAAATGAAAAACTGTTTTTT	CASSDRTGGNEKLFF
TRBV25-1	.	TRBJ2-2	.	TGTGCCAGCACGGGGGAGAGCTCCGGGGAGCTGTTTTTT	CASTGESSGELFF
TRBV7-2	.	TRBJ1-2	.	TGTGCCAGCAGCTTAGGAGGGGGGGGGAACTATGGCTACACCTTC	CASSLGGGGNYGYTF
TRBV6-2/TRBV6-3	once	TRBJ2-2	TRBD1	TGTGCCAGCAGTGCCTCCAGGGGGCGGGCCACCGGGGAGCTGTTTTTT	CASSASRGRATGELFF
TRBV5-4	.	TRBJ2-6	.	TGTGCCAGCAGCTTGGCGGACTTTGGGGCCAACGTCCTGACTTTC	CASSLADFGANVLTF
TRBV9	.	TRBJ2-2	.	TGTGCCAGCAGCGTCAGCACAGGGTCCGGGGAGCTGTTTTTT	CASSVSTGSGELFF
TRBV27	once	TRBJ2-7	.	TGTGCCAGCAGTTTAACAGGGGGGGGGAACGAGCAGTACTTC	CASSLTGGGNEQYF
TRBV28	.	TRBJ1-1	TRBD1	TGTGCCAGCAAAATAACAGGGGGTCCGACTGAAGCTTTCTTT	CASKITGGPTEAFF
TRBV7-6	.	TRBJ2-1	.	TGTGCCAGCAGCCCTCCAAGAGGCGAGCAGTTCTTC	CASSPPRGEQFF
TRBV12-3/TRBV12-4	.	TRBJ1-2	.	TGTGCCAGCAGTGAGGAGGCGGACTATGGCTACACCTTC	CASSEEADYGYTF
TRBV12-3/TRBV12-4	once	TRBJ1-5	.	TGTGCCAGCAGGGCAGGGCATCAGCCCCAGCATTTT	CASRAGHQPQHF
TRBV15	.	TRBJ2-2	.	TGTGCCACCAGCCCAGGCGGGTCCCAGGCGAACACCGGGGAGCTGTTTTTT	CATSPGGSQANTGELFF
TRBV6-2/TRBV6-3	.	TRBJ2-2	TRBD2	TGTGCCAGCAGTTCTAGCGGGGGGGCCTGGACCGGGGAGCTGTTTTTT	CASSSSGGAWTGELFF
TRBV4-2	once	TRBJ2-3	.	TGTGCCAGCAGCCAGGAGGCTCGCGTGGCTGCAGATACGCAGTATTTT	CASSQEARVAADTQYF
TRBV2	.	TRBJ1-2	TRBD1	TGTGCCAGCACCACACAGGGGGCGGATGGCTACACCTTC	CASTTQGADGYTF
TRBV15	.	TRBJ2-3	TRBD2	TGTGCCACCAGCCCGAGAATAGCGGGGCCGTACGATACGCAGTATTTT	CATSPRIAGPYDTQYF
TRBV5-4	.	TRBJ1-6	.	TGTGCCAGCAGCTTGGACAGCAATCCCTATAATTCACCCCTCCACTTT	CASSLDSNPYNSPLHF
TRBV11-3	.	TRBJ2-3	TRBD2	TGTGCCAGCAGCGCCTCCGGGGGGGCGCATATGGGTACGCAGTATTTT	CASSASGGAHMGTQYF
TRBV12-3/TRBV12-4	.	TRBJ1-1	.	TGTGCCAGCCGGGGGGGGGCGCAGACTGAAGCTTTCTTT	CASRGGAQTEAFF
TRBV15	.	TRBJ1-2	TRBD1	TGTGCCACCAGCAGAGATAGGGGCGACAGGGGAGATGGCTACACCTTC	CATSRDRGDRGDGYTF
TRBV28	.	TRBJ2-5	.	TGTGCCAGCAGTCCCCGAGGGTTTGGAGAGACCCAGTACTTC	CASSPRGFGETQYF
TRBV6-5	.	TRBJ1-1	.	TGTGCCAGCAGTTGGCAGAACACTGAAGCTTTCTTT	CASSWQNTEAFF
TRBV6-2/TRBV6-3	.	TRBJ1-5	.	TGTGCCAGCAGTTCAACCCGGGTCGGTCAGCCCCAGCATTTT	CASSSTRVGQPQHF